Each of the 18 T cell receptor beta chains below was sequenced from the same sample in a study of blood T cells in healthy people across ages. Alongside a J-beta primer mix, a sample-barcoded 5' primer served in a second PCR lasting roughly 6 to 11 cycles. TCRdb reprocessed the 5' RACE reads via MiXCR and lists one record per CDR3 protein. The profile shows about 1.1 million distinct CDR3 sequences, more than 30% of them singletons. Source material: blood. The receptors shown here come from a man between 18 and 29 years old in good health.

In its sample, this clonotype was seen a few times. V gene TRBV20-1 combines with J gene TRBJ1-5, with a weak D call TRBD1 (6 bases). The CDR3 runs 15 residues. Trimming left V 5 bases short and J 4 bases short, with 18 bases between. The germline V gene has CDR1 DFQATT and CDR2 SNEGSKA (reference sequence). CDR3 protein: CSASLPDRLNQPQHF. The DNA of the CDR3 is TGCAGTGCTTCTCTTCCCGACAGGTTAAATCAGCCCCAGCATTTT.

The genes are TRBV27 and TRBJ2-1; D remains unclear. Trimming removed 8 bases from V and 0 bases from J, with 17 bases in between. The length of the CDR3 is 16 residues. Germline-derived CDR1 and CDR2 are MNHEY and SMNVEV (reference sequence). This CDR3 is CASCLVRPSSYNEQFF. CDR3 nucleotides: TGTGCCAGCTGTCTAGTCCGCCCGAGCTCCTACAATGAGCAGTTCTTC.

The chain couples TRBV2 to TRBJ1-4, with 7 nucleotides matching TRBD1. The length of the CDR3 is 18 residues. V shed 2 bases, J shed 3 bases, and the junction held 12 bases outside the gene matches. Germline values: CDR1 SNHLY, CDR2 FYNNEI. DNA of the CDR3: TGTGCCAGCAGTGAAACGGTGGCAGGGGGTCGGTCTAATGAAAAACTGTTTTTT. Its protein is CASSETVAGGRSNEKLFF.

The chain combines TRBV13 with TRBJ2-1; TRBD2 aligns across 12 bases. The V gene's germline CDR1 is PRHDT and CDR2 FYEKMQ (reference sequence). After removal of 4 bases from V and 14 bases from J, the junction contained 12 bases not matched to a gene. This CDR3 has 15 residues. CDR3 DNA: TGTGCCAGCAGCTCAACTAGCGGGGGGACGGGGGACGAGTTCTTC. It yields the protein CASSSTSGGTGDEFF.

Only a few counts were recorded for this clonotype. The chain uses TRBV3-1 and TRBJ2-2; no clear D. V lost 10 bases, J lost 0 bases, and 3 bases lay in between. Per the germline V gene, CDR1 is LGHDT and CDR2 is YNNKEL (reference sequence). This CDR3 comprises 11 residues. The DNA of the CDR3 is TGTGCCACCACGAACACCGGGGAGCTGTTTTTT. It yields the protein CATTNTGELFF.

This clonotype was detected a few times. The chain uses TRBV20-1 and TRBJ1-5; no definite D call. Trimming took 3 bases from V and 3 from J, leaving 15 bases between them. Germline assignment: CDR1 DFQATT and CDR2 SNEGSKA (reference sequence). The CDR3 sequence is 15 residues long. CDR3 DNA sequence: TGCAGTGCTAGTTATCAAAGGGCGGACAATCAGCCCCAGCATTTT. Residues: CSASYQRADNQPQHF.

The chain employs TRBV2 and TRBJ1-2; 7 nucleotides agree with TRBD1. CDR1 SNHLY and CDR2 FYNNEI come from the germline V gene. Losses at the gene ends were 9 bases for V and 7 bases for J; bases not matched to a gene: 8. There are 12 residues in the CDR3. The CDR3 sequence is CASRGDRSGYTF. CDR3 DNA: TGTGCCAGTCGAGGGGACAGAAGTGGCTACACCTTC.

This clonotype was detected only a few times. The V and J genes are TRBV5-1 and TRBJ1-1; D remains ambiguous. The CDR3 is 15 residues long. Between the trimmed V and J ends, which lost 0 bases and 5 bases, there was a span of 14 bases. CDR1 SGHRS and CDR2 YFSETQ come from the germline V gene. The CDR3 sequence: CASSLDGVPRTEAFF. Written as DNA, the CDR3 is TGCGCCAGCAGCTTGGACGGGGTCCCAAGGACTGAAGCTTTCTTT.

The chain uses TRBV7-8 and TRBJ2-4; tentative D call: TRBD1 (5 bases). Matching the DNA end better, TRBJ2-5 makes the J call doubtful. Germline loops: CDR1 SGHVS, CDR2 FQNEAQ. The length of the CDR3 is 14 residues. The CDR3 is CASSLARTGGTQYF. The CDR3 coding sequence is TGTGCCAGCAGCTTAGCGCGAACAGGCGGGACCCAGTACTTC.

The chain recombines TRBV4-2 with TRBJ2-2, with 7 bases fitting TRBD2. The junction had 4 bases not matched to a gene; V was cut back by 3 bases and J by 0 bases. The CDR3 is 16 amino acids. CDR1 LGHNA and CDR2 YNFKEQ come from the germline V gene. For the CDR3, the DNA is TGTGCCAGCAGCCATATGCGGGGGACGAACACCGGGGAGCTGTTTTTT. This encodes CASSHMRGTNTGELFF.

This chain joins TRBV4-1 and TRBJ2-7; D call uncertain. V shed 0 bases and J shed 2 bases, with 20 bases lying between them. The germline gives CDR1 MGHRA, CDR2 YSYEKL. The CDR3 extends over 18 amino acids. Written as DNA, the CDR3 is TGCGCCAGCAGCCAAGATCGGATAGGACGGCCCAAAACCTACGAGCAGTACTTC. It is translated as CASSQDRIGRPKTYEQYF.

This sequence joins TRBV10-3 and TRBJ2-1, with 11 bases aligning to TRBD2. CDR3 length equals 14 residues. Trimming cost V 10 bases and J 4 bases; bases outside gene matches: 6. CDR1 is ENHRY and CDR2 is SYGVKD in the germline V gene. In DNA form, the CDR3 reads TGTGCCACAACTAGCGGGGGCCGGTACAATGAGCAGTTCTTC. As protein: CATTSGGRYNEQFF.

This CDR3 reads CASSQSTGGLGTQYF. CDR3 sequence (DNA): TGCGCCAGCAGCCAATCAACAGGGGGCCTAGGTACGCAGTATTTT. The chain has TRBV4-3 and TRBJ2-3, with 9 bases fitting TRBD1. Trimming removed 2 bases from V and 8 bases from J; junction bases left unmatched: 8. Germline assignment: CDR1 LGHNA and CDR2 YSLEER. CDR3 size: 15 residues.

The chain combines TRBV7-2 with TRBJ1-1, with D perhaps matching TRBD1 (6 bases). Trimming cost V 1 base and J 0 bases, with 12 bases left between them. Per the germline V gene, CDR1 is SGHTA and CDR2 is FQGNSA. CDR3 length: 16 amino acids. The CDR3 DNA sequence: TGTGCCAGCAGCTTAGTGGAGACAGGTCTGAACACTGAAGCTTTCTTT. This encodes CASSLVETGLNTEAFF.

This chain connects TRBV7-9 to TRBJ2-7, with 10 bases identical to TRBD2. From germline, CDR1 is SEHNR and CDR2 FQNEAQ (reference sequence). The CDR3 covers 17 residues. V lost 2 bases and J lost 2; bases outside the gene matches: 9. CDR3 region: CASSLRSSGGNTYEQYF. CDR3 coding DNA: TGTGCCAGCAGCTTAAGGTCTAGCGGGGGTAATACCTACGAGCAGTACTTC.

A note on this clonotype: Possible read error: a much larger clone is one base away. The V gene is TRBV7-2, the J gene TRBJ2-7; D is ambiguous. This CDR3 region has 14 residues. Germline V gene sequence: CDR1 SGHTA, CDR2 FQGNSA. V was clipped by 5 bases and J by 0 bases, with 11 bases between them. This chain's CDR3 is CASSPAGFSYEQYF. The DNA for the CDR3 is TGTGCCAGCAGCCCCGCTGGATTCTCCTACGAGCAGTACTTC. Drawing the rest from reference TRBV7-2 and TRBJ2-7, the complete variable domain is GAGVSQSPSNKVTEKGKDVELRCDPISGHTALYWYRQSLGQGLEFLIYFQGNSAPDKSGLPSDRFSAERTGGSVSTLTIQRTQQEDSAVYLCASSPAGFSYEQYFGPGTRLTVT.

In regard to this clonotype: A junction boundary mismatches the germline segment, possibly from a read error. The V gene is TRBV5-6, the J gene TRBJ2-1, with D perhaps matching TRBD1 or TRBD2 (5 bases each). The CDR3 spans 13 residues. CDR1 is SGHDT and CDR2 is YYEEEE in the germline V gene. CDR3 sequence reads: CAGSTGRNNEQFF. CDR3 sequence (DNA): TGTGCCGGCAGCACGGGACGGAACAATGAGCAGTTCTTC.

This clonotype was found a few times. The chain carries TRBV11-2 and TRBJ1-2; D not resolved. With 5 bases removed from V and 2 bases from J, the gap between germline ends came to 12 bases. The CDR3 sequence is 14 residues long. Germline V lookup: CDR1 SGHAT, CDR2 FQNNGV. The CDR3 loop reads CASSPGSMNYGYTF. Written as DNA, the CDR3 is TGTGCCAGCAGCCCGGGGTCCATGAACTATGGCTACACCTTC.